These T cell receptor beta chains were read from a single sample in a study of cytomegalovirus exposure and HLA in healthy donors. Only in-frame clones appear in the TCRdb table, and some are missing; sequencing was by immunoSEQ multiplex PCR. The sample has more than 95,000 clones, around 77% seen once. The sequencing sample was made of PBMCs. The receptors shown here come from a man in his fifties in good health and CMV-seropositive. Both conserved end residues are part of each CDR3. Fields, in order: clone size, D gene, V gene, J gene, CDR3 DNA, CDR3 protein. D genes are given only for firm matches. A row's size may be missing; if present it is once, few, many or a size class.

clone size: NA; D gene: NA; V gene: TRBV6-5; J gene: TRBJ1-2; CDR3 DNA: TGTGCCAGCAGTTACTCGACCGGGCTAGCGTACTATGGCTACACCTTC; CDR3 protein: CASSYSTGLAYYGYTF
clone size: few; D gene: NA; V gene: TRBV4-2; J gene: TRBJ2-3; CDR3 DNA: TGTGCCAGCAAGGGGGGGGAGGGCGAGACAGATACGCAGTATTTT; CDR3 protein: CASKGGEGETDTQYF
clone size: few; D gene: NA; V gene: TRBV27; J gene: TRBJ1-1; CDR3 DNA: TGTGCCTCTTCAGGGGTAAGCACTGAAGCTTTCTTT; CDR3 protein: CASSGVSTEAFF
clone size: NA; D gene: TRBD1; V gene: TRBV7-9; J gene: TRBJ1-1; CDR3 DNA: TGTGCCAGCAGCGTGGACAGGGGGGGAACTGAAGCTTTCTTT; CDR3 protein: CASSVDRGGTEAFF
clone size: NA; D gene: NA; V gene: TRBV11-3; J gene: TRBJ1-5; CDR3 DNA: TGTGCCAGCAGCTTAGATGCCGGGGGCAATCAGCCCCAGCATTTT; CDR3 protein: CASSLDAGGNQPQHF
clone size: NA; D gene: TRBD1; V gene: TRBV2; J gene: TRBJ1-1; CDR3 DNA: TGTGCCAGCACCGCCTTACCGGGACAGGGGGCCATTGAAGCTTTCTTT; CDR3 protein: CASTALPGQGAIEAFF
clone size: once; D gene: NA; V gene: TRBV7-9; J gene: TRBJ2-6; CDR3 DNA: TGTGCCAGCAGCTCTCCGGGTCGGGGGTCTGGGGCCAACGTCCTGACTTTC; CDR3 protein: CASSSPGRGSGANVLTF
clone size: NA; D gene: TRBD2; V gene: TRBV28; J gene: TRBJ2-5; CDR3 DNA: TGTGCCAGCAGGGAACTAGCGGGAGGGGAGACCCAGTACTTC; CDR3 protein: CASRELAGGETQYF
clone size: NA; D gene: NA; V gene: TRBV27; J gene: TRBJ2-7; CDR3 DNA: TGTGCCAGCCCCTCCAGGCCTTTTCACTCCTACGAGCAGTACTTC; CDR3 protein: CASPSRPFHSYEQYF
clone size: NA; D gene: TRBD2; V gene: TRBV10-3; J gene: TRBJ2-3; CDR3 DNA: TGTGCCATCAGTGAGTCGATAGGCACTAGCGGGGGCTCAGATACGCAGTATTTT; CDR3 protein: CAISESIGTSGGSDTQYF
clone size: few; D gene: TRBD1; V gene: TRBV6-1; J gene: TRBJ1-6; CDR3 DNA: TGTGCCAGCAGTGCTCGGGACAGGTTTTCACCCCTCCACTTT; CDR3 protein: CASSARDRFSPLHF
clone size: NA; D gene: NA; V gene: TRBV11-2; J gene: TRBJ2-7; CDR3 DNA: TGTGCCAGCAGCCGGCAGGGGTACGAGCAGTACTTC; CDR3 protein: CASSRQGYEQYF
clone size: NA; D gene: NA; V gene: TRBV11-2; J gene: TRBJ1-6; CDR3 DNA: TGTGCCAGCAGCTTAGATACAGGGTTATTGAATTCACCCCTCCACTTT; CDR3 protein: CASSLDTGLLNSPLHF
clone size: once; D gene: NA; V gene: TRBV14; J gene: TRBJ1-4; CDR3 DNA: TGTGCCAGCAGCCAAGATTGGGGGGCAACTAATGAAAAACTGTTTTTT; CDR3 protein: CASSQDWGATNEKLFF
clone size: NA; D gene: TRBD1; V gene: TRBV4-1; J gene: TRBJ2-7; CDR3 DNA: TGCGCCAGCAGCCAAGAAGGACGGACAGGGGAGCAGTACTTC; CDR3 protein: CASSQEGRTGEQYF
clone size: NA; D gene: NA; V gene: TRBV5-5; J gene: TRBJ2-3; CDR3 DNA: TGTGCCAGCAGCTTACCCCAGGAAGATACGCAGTATTTT; CDR3 protein: CASSLPQEDTQYF
clone size: NA; D gene: TRBD1; V gene: TRBV5-1; J gene: TRBJ2-7; CDR3 DNA: TGCGCCAGCAGCTTGGTGCAGGGGGACTCCTACGAGCAGTACTTC; CDR3 protein: CASSLVQGDSYEQYF
clone size: few; D gene: NA; V gene: TRBV10-3; J gene: TRBJ1-1; CDR3 DNA: TGTGCCATCAGTGCGTCAGGGGAGGACACTGAAGCTTTCTTT; CDR3 protein: CAISASGEDTEAFF
clone size: NA; D gene: NA; V gene: TRBV30; J gene: TRBJ2-7; CDR3 DNA: TGTGCCTGGAATCCCGGGCCCCCGGCGGGCGAGCAGTACTTC; CDR3 protein: CAWNPGPPAGEQYF
clone size: NA; D gene: NA; V gene: TRBV2; J gene: TRBJ2-7; CDR3 DNA: TGTGCCAGCAGTGAGAGGAGTGACGAGCAGTACTTC; CDR3 protein: CASSERSDEQYF
clone size: NA; D gene: TRBD1; V gene: TRBV7-8; J gene: TRBJ2-7; CDR3 DNA: TGTGCCAGCAGCTCGGACAGGGAGGCCTCCTACGAGCAGTACTTC; CDR3 protein: CASSSDREASYEQYF
clone size: NA; D gene: NA; V gene: TRBV28; J gene: TRBJ2-1; CDR3 DNA: TGTGCCAGCAGTCCTCTTAGCGGCCTCTCCTACAATGAGCAGTTCTTC; CDR3 protein: CASSPLSGLSYNEQFF
clone size: NA; D gene: TRBD1; V gene: TRBV7-6; J gene: TRBJ1-5; CDR3 DNA: TGTGCCAGCAGCCCGGTGGCAGGGGGACAGCCCCAGCATTTT; CDR3 protein: CASSPVAGGQPQHF
clone size: NA; D gene: TRBD2; V gene: TRBV6-4; J gene: TRBJ2-7; CDR3 DNA: TGTGCCAGCAGTCCGGGGGCTAGCGGGGGCCCGGAGGAGCAGTACTTC; CDR3 protein: CASSPGASGGPEEQYF
clone size: NA; D gene: NA; V gene: TRBV5-5; J gene: TRBJ1-2; CDR3 DNA: TGTGCCAGCAGCCTGAAGGGGGACTATGGCTACACCTTC; CDR3 protein: CASSLKGDYGYTF
clone size: NA; D gene: NA; V gene: TRBV5-1; J gene: TRBJ2-5; CDR3 DNA: TGCGCCAGCAGCTTGGGACAGAAAGAGACCCAGTACTTC; CDR3 protein: CASSLGQKETQYF
clone size: NA; D gene: TRBD2; V gene: TRBV10-3; J gene: TRBJ2-7; CDR3 DNA: TGTGCCATCAGTGAGATCGGGGGGGGCGATTTGGGGCAGTACTTC; CDR3 protein: CAISEIGGGDLGQYF
clone size: NA; D gene: TRBD1; V gene: TRBV19; J gene: TRBJ2-7; CDR3 DNA: TGTGCCAGTACCCTAAGGAGGGACAGGGCCTACGAGCAGTACTTC; CDR3 protein: CASTLRRDRAYEQYF
clone size: NA; D gene: TRBD1; V gene: TRBV4-1; J gene: TRBJ1-1; CDR3 DNA: TGCGCCAGCAGCCAGACAGGGGGCGCCGCTGAAGCTTTCTTT; CDR3 protein: CASSQTGGAAEAFF
clone size: many; D gene: TRBD1; V gene: TRBV28; J gene: TRBJ2-2; CDR3 DNA: TGTGCCAGCAGCTCCGGGACAGGGAACGGGGAGCTGTTTTTT; CDR3 protein: CASSSGTGNGELFF